The T cell receptor beta chain described here comes from a study of control samples from healthy donors and cancer patients. V shed 0 bases and J 4 bases; nucleotides not matched to a gene: 8. The CDR3 covers 16 residues. The germline V gene has CDR1 LGHDT and CDR2 YNNKEL (reference sequence). The data were produced by immunoSEQ multiplex PCR, yet TCRdb's version contains in-frame clones alone and is incomplete. Found here are more than 50,000 clones, about nine tenths of them singletons; the top ten hold 0.95% to 1.5%. The sample taken for sequencing was PBMCs. The V and J genes are TRBV3-1 (or the pseudogene TRBV3-2) and TRBJ2-7; 8 nucleotides line up with TRBD2. The TCR was taken from a woman between 50 and 59 years old with colorectal cancer. The CDR3 region has the DNA TGTGCCAGCAGCCAAGAATTGGGACTAGATGCTTACGAGCAGTACTTC. Its translation is CASSQELGLDAYEQYF.